The rows below give T cell receptor beta chains drawn from one sample of a study of T-cell memory formation after mild COVID-19. Each CDR3 protein gets one entry after TCRdb re-called the 5' RACE reads with MiXCR. The sample includes 500,000 to 650,000 distinct CDR3 sequences, less than 25% of them seen just once. The material sequenced was PBMCs or a T cell subset sorted from them (not recorded which). The receptors shown here come from an adult woman who had mild COVID-19 (a few samples of this study predate the infection). Cell type and time point are not known. Both conserved end residues are trimmed from each CDR3.

cdr3_aa j_call v_call
ASSSLPRRGMSEQF TRBJ2-1 TRBV11-2
SVEDSRQY TRBJ2-7 TRBV29-1
ASSFRFNQPQH TRBJ1-5 TRBV7-6
ASSTGQGFYEQY TRBJ2-7 TRBV5-1
ASNKDRGRETQY TRBJ2-5 TRBV7-2
ATSDFKGHLNEQF TRBJ2-1 TRBV24-1
ASSSMTSGAFTDTQY TRBJ2-3 TRBV7-9
ASMRVSGSYYEQY TRBJ2-7 TRBV19
ASSPGQFEQF TRBJ2-1 TRBV5-6
ASSTQGFSEAF TRBJ1-1 TRBV12-3/TRBV12-4
ASRGRGRGLIFSYNEQF TRBJ2-1 TRBV5-1
ASSHPSRPDTQY TRBJ2-3 TRBV3-1
ASSRVLGYEQY TRBJ2-7 TRBV19
VGSFDYGYT TRBJ1-2 TRBV7-9
ASSLDLAGVLGEQF TRBJ2-1 TRBV5-5
ASRRPNTEAF TRBJ1-1 TRBV12-3/TRBV12-4
ASSQESLAGTTQY TRBJ2-3 TRBV4-2
SARDLASGEADTQY TRBJ2-3 TRBV20-1
ASSLEGAGPGQF TRBJ2-1 TRBV5-6
ASSLAWALARGQRETQY TRBJ2-5 TRBV5-1
ASSGTGIYQETQY TRBJ2-5 TRBV6-2/TRBV6-3
ASSRLSLGSSSYNEQF TRBJ2-1 TRBV5-1
ATSDSRGTPREQY TRBJ2-7 TRBV24-1
ASSQGVTGGNQPQH TRBJ1-5 TRBV4-2
SARVPKTSGSYNEQF TRBJ2-1 TRBV20-1
SARDDSNGVWRTEAF TRBJ1-1 TRBV20-1
ASSLVSRSYNEQF TRBJ2-1 TRBV19
AWSVGGSDTGELF TRBJ2-2 TRBV30
ASSLADYRATYEQY TRBJ2-7 TRBV7-6
SAPTSGAYNEQF TRBJ2-1 TRBV20-1
ASSPPGRANYGYT TRBJ1-2 TRBV25-1
ASSFRAKSGETQY TRBJ2-5 TRBV7-9
ASSSLGSGNTIY TRBJ1-3 TRBV12-3/TRBV12-4
ASSEWPYGYT TRBJ1-2 TRBV25-1
ASSARSGTNYGYT TRBJ1-2 TRBV5-1
ASSLRTGGVNTEAF TRBJ1-1 TRBV19
ASSFRGTDEQF TRBJ2-1 TRBV12-3/TRBV12-4
AISESRWSGRTDTQY TRBJ2-3 TRBV10-3
SVENQDNEQF TRBJ2-1 TRBV29-1
SVDSVVGEKLF TRBJ1-4 TRBV29-1
ASSYGTVPTGELF TRBJ2-2 TRBV6-2/TRBV6-3
ASSGLAGQSTDTQY TRBJ2-3 TRBV25-1
ASSLATHQPQH TRBJ1-5 TRBV7-9
ASSLGRGLYGYT TRBJ1-2 TRBV5-4
ASSLPGLAGGTGELF TRBJ2-2 TRBV7-2
ASSIMAGGYEQY TRBJ2-7 TRBV19
ASSIGGSGEQY TRBJ2-7 TRBV2